This T cell receptor beta chain was recovered during a study of T cell responses to AZD1222 COVID-19 vaccine. Study-wide background: It was second doses at about 4 or about 12 weeks that were pooled.

On this clone itself: The antigen is not known.

Assay used: immunoSEQ multiplex PCR; TCRdb lists only in-frame clones, some missing. In the table there are 55,000 to 75,000 clones, 80% to 90% of which are singletons. Broader study findings: All repertoire sampling was performed exclusively after the peak T cell response. Spike-specific TCR breadth and depth both grew after two AZD1222 doses.

With 1 base removed from V and 4 bases from J, the gap between germline ends came to 7 bases. The germline V gene encodes CDR1 KGHSH and CDR2 LQKENI. CDR3 length: 13 residues. The sequencing here drew on peripheral blood, taken on day 0 of AZD1222 vaccination. The chain combines TRBV18 with TRBJ1-1; D is undetermined. The clonotype was recovered from an adult in good health. The CDR3 DNA reads TGTGCCAGCTCACCACAGGCCGGCACTGAAGCTTTCTTT. Amino acid sequence: CASSPQAGTEAFF.